Listed below are T cell receptor beta chains from one sample, sequenced in a study of somatic mutations in cytotoxic T cells in rheumatoid arthritis. Clones were sequenced by immunoSEQ multiplex PCR, and TCRdb holds only the in-frame ones, with some missing. The sample yields some 15,000 clones, about three quarters seen once. The sequenced material came from CD8+ T cells sorted from blood. The receptors here all came from an adult with rheumatoid arthritis. CDR3s include the opening cysteine and the closing phenylalanine or tryptophan. A D gene is named only where the DNA matches it firmly. Clone size is stated in some rows and not others, as once, few, many or a class when expanded.

J | size | V | D | CDR3 | DNA
TRBJ2-2 | once | TRBV6-1 | . | CACGPRGPGELFF | TGTGCCTGCGGGCCCAGGGGCCCCGGGGAGCTGTTTTTT
TRBJ1-1 | . | TRBV5-1 | . | CASSLSQPNTEAFF | TGCGCCAGCAGCTTGTCACAGCCGAACACTGAAGCTTTCTTT
TRBJ2-3 | . | TRBV4-1 | . | CASSQAIITSTDTQYF | TGCGCCAGCAGCCAAGCTATCATTACTAGCACAGATACGCAGTATTTT
TRBJ2-3 | . | TRBV5-4 | . | CASSSEEGETDTQYF | TGTGCCAGCAGCTCCGAGGAGGGGGAAACAGATACGCAGTATTTT
TRBJ1-5 | . | TRBV7-9 | . | CAWGGLGDQPQHF | TGTGCTTGGGGGGGTTTGGGGGATCAGCCCCAGCATTTT
TRBJ2-1 | . | TRBV2 | . | CASSEGRVPGEQFF | TGTGCCAGCAGTGAAGGTAGGGTCCCGGGTGAGCAGTTCTTC
TRBJ2-1 | few | TRBV11-2 | . | CASSFTGPYNEQFF | TGTGCCAGCAGCTTTACAGGGCCCTACAATGAGCAGTTCTTC
TRBJ2-7 | . | TRBV21-1 | . | CASSPGTGGSYEQYF | TGTGCCAGCAGCCCCGGGACAGGGGGCTCATACGAGCAGTACTTC
TRBJ1-3 | . | TRBV11-2 | . | CASSSTGSGNTIYF | TGTGCCAGCAGCTCTACAGGGTCTGGAAACACCATATATTTT
TRBJ2-5 | . | TRBV9 | . | CASSVYPDRRETQYF | TGTGCCAGCAGCGTCTATCCCGACAGGCGGGAGACCCAGTACTTC
TRBJ1-4 | . | TRBV14 | . | CASSQAFFAGKLFF | TGTGCCAGCAGCCAAGCCTTTTTCGCCGGAAAACTGTTTTTT
TRBJ2-4 | . | TRBV19 | TRBD1 | CASSIEQTGSTEKNIQYF | TGTGCCAGTAGTATAGAGCAGACAGGGTCCACGGAAAAAAACATTCAGTACTTC
TRBJ1-1 | . | TRBV7-9 | . | CASSLIQPEAFF | TGTGCCAGCAGCTTGATACAGCCTGAAGCTTTCTTT
TRBJ1-5 | . | TRBV4-3 | . | CASSQDVRTQPQHF | TGCGCCAGCAGCCAAGACGTGCGGACTCAGCCCCAGCATTTT
TRBJ1-2 | . | TRBV28 | . | CASSLGTVGRDGANYGYTF | TGTGCCAGCAGTTTAGGAACGGTTGGGAGGGATGGGGCTAACTATGGCTACACCTTC
TRBJ2-5 | . | TRBV28 | TRBD1 | CASFTQGQGEGAQYF | TGTGCCAGCTTTACTCAGGGACAGGGTGAGGGAGCCCAGTACTTC
TRBJ1-2 | once | TRBV11-2 | TRBD1 | CASSLGTGVGYGYTF | TGTGCCAGCAGCTTAGGTACAGGGGTGGGATATGGCTACACCTTC
TRBJ2-2 | . | TRBV9 | TRBD1 | CASSDGTGGRTGELFF | TGTGCCAGCAGCGACGGGACAGGGGGCAGAACCGGGGAGCTGTTTTTT
TRBJ2-7 | . | TRBV7-9 | . | CASGRAGEQYF | TGTGCCAGCGGTCGGGCGGGCGAGCAGTACTTC
TRBJ2-7 | . | TRBV28 | . | CASSFLIRRYEQYF | TGTGCCAGCAGTTTCCTTATAAGGCGCTACGAGCAGTACTTC
TRBJ2-1 | few | TRBV7-9 | TRBD1 | CAWDRVNNEQFF | TGTGCTTGGGACAGGGTGAACAATGAGCAGTTCTTC
TRBJ2-1 | once | TRBV30 | . | CAWDWGLNSYNEQFF | TGTGCCTGGGATTGGGGGCTAAACTCCTACAATGAGCAGTTCTTC
TRBJ2-3 | . | TRBV13 | TRBD2 | CASSFPLAGGTDTQYF | TGTGCCAGCAGCTTCCCTCTAGCGGGGGGCACAGATACGCAGTATTTT
TRBJ2-2 | . | TRBV10-3 | . | CAISESWTGELFF | TGTGCCATCAGTGAGTCGTGGACCGGGGAGCTGTTTTTT
TRBJ2-3 | medium-sized | TRBV27 | . | CASSLVPGLDTQYF | TGTGCCAGCAGTTTAGTCCCCGGGTTAGATACGCAGTATTTT
TRBJ1-2 | . | TRBV10-3 | . | CAIGRDYGYTF | TGTGCCATCGGGAGGGACTATGGCTACACCTTC
TRBJ2-7 | . | TRBV9 | . | CASSPPGGHYEQYF | TGTGCCAGCAGCCCCCCCGGGGGCCACTACGAGCAGTACTTC
TRBJ1-2 | . | TRBV7-2 | TRBD1 | CASSLAGGGYGYTF | TGTGCCAGCAGCTTAGCAGGGGGCGGGTATGGCTACACCTTC
TRBJ1-5 | . | TRBV6-4 | . | CASSRDLGRGNQPQHF | TGTGCCAGCAGTAGGGACCTCGGTCGTGGCAATCAGCCCCAGCATTTT
TRBJ2-6 | . | TRBV5-6 | . | CASSLDWAGANVLTF | TGTGCCAGCAGCTTGGACTGGGCAGGGGCCAACGTCCTGACTTTC
TRBJ1-1 | . | TRBV9 | . | CASSVGRTGPPTEAFF | TGTGCCAGCAGCGTAGGACGAACAGGGCCCCCCACTGAAGCTTTCTTT
TRBJ2-1 | . | TRBV19 | . | CASGFLSDEQFF | TGTGCCTCAGGGTTCTTAAGCGATGAGCAGTTCTTC
TRBJ1-5 | medium-sized | TRBV4-1 | . | CASSQGQAQPQHF | TGCGCCAGCAGTCAGGGACAAGCACAGCCCCAGCATTTT
TRBJ1-2 | . | TRBV28 | . | CASSLFVYRPDGRDGYTF | TGTGCCAGCAGTTTGTTTGTGTACAGGCCTGATGGAAGGGATGGCTACACCTTC
TRBJ2-1 | . | TRBV5-4 | . | CASSLPGGPQFF | TGTGCCAGCAGCTTACCAGGGGGGCCGCAGTTCTTC
TRBJ2-3 | . | TRBV13 | . | CASSDTVDTQYF | TGTGCCAGCAGCGACACGGTCGATACGCAGTATTTT
TRBJ1-1 | . | TRBV5-6 | . | CASSLVRGEAFF | TGTGCCAGCAGCTTGGTTCGGGGCGAAGCTTTCTTT
TRBJ2-1 | . | TRBV5-1 | . | CASSSPEGIDYNEQFF | TGCGCCAGCAGCTCCCCAGAGGGGATTGACTACAATGAGCAGTTCTTC
TRBJ1-6 | . | TRBV6-5 | . | CASSKPGGETSPLHF | TGTGCCAGCAGTAAACCGGGGGGGGAGACTTCACCCCTCCACTTT
TRBJ2-3 | few | TRBV7-9 | . | CASSLPPSTDTQYF | TGTGCCAGCAGCCTTCCGCCTAGCACAGATACGCAGTATTTT
TRBJ2-7 | once | TRBV19 | . | CASSPTTGYYEQYF | TGTGCCAGTAGTCCCACCACAGGGTACTACGAGCAGTACTTC
TRBJ1-1 | medium-sized | TRBV5-1 | . | CASSYRTNTEAFF | TGCGCCAGCAGCTACCGGACGAACACTGAAGCTTTCTTT